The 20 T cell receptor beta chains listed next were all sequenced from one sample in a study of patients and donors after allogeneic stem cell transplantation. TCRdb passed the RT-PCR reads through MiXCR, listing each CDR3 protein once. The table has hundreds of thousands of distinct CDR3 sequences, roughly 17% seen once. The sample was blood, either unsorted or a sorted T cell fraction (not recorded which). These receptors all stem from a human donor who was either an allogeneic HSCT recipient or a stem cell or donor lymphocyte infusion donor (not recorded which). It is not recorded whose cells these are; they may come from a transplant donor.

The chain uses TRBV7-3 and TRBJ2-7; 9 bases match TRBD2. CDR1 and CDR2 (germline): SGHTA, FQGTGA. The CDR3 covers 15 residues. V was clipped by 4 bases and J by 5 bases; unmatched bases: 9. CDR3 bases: TGTGCCAGCAGCTCCAGCGGGGGGCTTAGCCACGAGCAGTACTTC. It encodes CASSSSGGLSHEQYF.

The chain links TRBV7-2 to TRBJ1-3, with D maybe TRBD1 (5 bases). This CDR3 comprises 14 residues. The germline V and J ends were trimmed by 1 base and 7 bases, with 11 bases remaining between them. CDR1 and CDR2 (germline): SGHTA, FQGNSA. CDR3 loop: CASSLVAGSNTIYF. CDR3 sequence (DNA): TGTGCCAGCAGCTTAGTGGCAGGGAGCAACACCATATATTTT. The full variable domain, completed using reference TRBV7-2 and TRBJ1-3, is GAGVSQSPSNKVTEKGKDVELRCDPISGHTALYWYRQSLGQGLEFLIYFQGNSAPDKSGLPSDRFSAERTGGSVSTLTIQRTQQEDSAVYLCASSLVAGSNTIYFGEGSWLTVV.

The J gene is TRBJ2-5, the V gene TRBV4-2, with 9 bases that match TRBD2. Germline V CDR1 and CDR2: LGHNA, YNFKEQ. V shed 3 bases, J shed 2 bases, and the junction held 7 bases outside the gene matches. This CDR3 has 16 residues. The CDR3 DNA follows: TGTGCCAGCAGCCATCTTATAGCGGGGGAACAAGAGACCCAGTACTTC. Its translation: CASSHLIAGEQETQYF.

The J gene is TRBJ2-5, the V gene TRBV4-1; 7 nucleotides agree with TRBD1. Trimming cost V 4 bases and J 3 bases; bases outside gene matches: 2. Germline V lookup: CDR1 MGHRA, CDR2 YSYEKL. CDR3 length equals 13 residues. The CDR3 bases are TGCGCCAGCAGCCGGGACAGCGAAGAGACCCAGTACTTC. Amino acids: CASSRDSEETQYF.

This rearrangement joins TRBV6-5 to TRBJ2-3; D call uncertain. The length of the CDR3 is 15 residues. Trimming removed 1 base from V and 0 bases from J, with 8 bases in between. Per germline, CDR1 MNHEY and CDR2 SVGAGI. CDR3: CASSYWQSSTDTQYF. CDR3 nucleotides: TGTGCCAGCAGTTACTGGCAGAGCAGCACAGATACGCAGTATTTT.

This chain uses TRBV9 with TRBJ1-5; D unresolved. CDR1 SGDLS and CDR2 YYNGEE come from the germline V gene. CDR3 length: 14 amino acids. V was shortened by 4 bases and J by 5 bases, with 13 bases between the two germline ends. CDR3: CASSPGYTDQPQHF. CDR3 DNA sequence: TGTGCCAGCAGCCCCGGATATACCGATCAGCCCCAGCATTTT.

CDR3 region: CAWSMGPLTVGFYEQYF. DNA of the CDR3: TGTGCCTGGAGCATGGGGCCCTTGACAGTCGGCTTCTACGAGCAGTACTTC. J is TRBJ2-7 and V is TRBV30; D is perhaps TRBD1 (5 bases). V shed 3 bases and J shed 3 bases, with 24 bases lying between them. The CDR3 spans 17 residues. CDR1 is GTSNPN, CDR2 SVGIG, per germline (reference sequence).

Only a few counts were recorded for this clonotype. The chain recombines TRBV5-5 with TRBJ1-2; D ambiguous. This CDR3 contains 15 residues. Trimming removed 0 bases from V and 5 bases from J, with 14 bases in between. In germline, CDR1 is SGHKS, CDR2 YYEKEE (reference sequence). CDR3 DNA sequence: TGTGCCAGCAGCTTGGTGCCGACATCTAGGTATGGCTACACCTTC. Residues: CASSLVPTSRYGYTF.

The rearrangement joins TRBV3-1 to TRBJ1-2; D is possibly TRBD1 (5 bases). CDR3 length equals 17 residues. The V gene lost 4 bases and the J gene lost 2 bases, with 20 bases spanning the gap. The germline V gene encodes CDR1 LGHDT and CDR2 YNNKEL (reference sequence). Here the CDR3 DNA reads TGTGCCAGCAGCCGCGGACATTCTCCCAATGGAAACTATGGCTACACCTTC. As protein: CASSRGHSPNGNYGYTF.

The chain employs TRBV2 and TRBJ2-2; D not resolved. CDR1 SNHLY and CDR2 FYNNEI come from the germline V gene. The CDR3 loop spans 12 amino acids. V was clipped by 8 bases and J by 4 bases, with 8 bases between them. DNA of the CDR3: TGTGCCAGCGGGGTGGGCACCGGGGAGCTGTTTTTT. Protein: CASGVGTGELFF.

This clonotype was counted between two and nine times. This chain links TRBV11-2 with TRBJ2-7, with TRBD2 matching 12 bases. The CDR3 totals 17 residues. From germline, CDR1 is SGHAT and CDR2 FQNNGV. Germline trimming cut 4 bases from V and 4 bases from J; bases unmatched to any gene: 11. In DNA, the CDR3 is TGTGCCAGCAGCTACCGACAGACTAGCGGGAGAGGGTACGAGCAGTACTTC. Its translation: CASSYRQTSGRGYEQYF.

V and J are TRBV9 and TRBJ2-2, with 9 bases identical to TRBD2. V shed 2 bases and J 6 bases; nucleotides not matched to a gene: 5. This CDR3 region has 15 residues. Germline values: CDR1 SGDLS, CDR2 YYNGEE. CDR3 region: CASSVRRGGPGELFF. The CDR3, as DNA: TGTGCCAGCAGCGTTCGGCGGGGGGGCCCCGGGGAGCTGTTTTTT.

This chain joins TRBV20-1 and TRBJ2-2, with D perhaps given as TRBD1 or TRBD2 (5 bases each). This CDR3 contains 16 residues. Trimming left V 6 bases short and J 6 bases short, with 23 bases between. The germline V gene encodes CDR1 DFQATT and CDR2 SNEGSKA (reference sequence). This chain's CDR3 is CSAKSEVGTIPGELFF. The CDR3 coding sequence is TGCAGTGCCAAGTCGGAAGTGGGGACGATTCCCGGGGAGCTGTTTTTT.

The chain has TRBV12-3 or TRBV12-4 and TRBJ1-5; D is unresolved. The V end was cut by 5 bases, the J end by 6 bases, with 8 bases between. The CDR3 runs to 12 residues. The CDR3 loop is CASSKRAQPQHF. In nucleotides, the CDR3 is TGTGCCAGCAGTAAAAGGGCTCAGCCCCAGCATTTT.

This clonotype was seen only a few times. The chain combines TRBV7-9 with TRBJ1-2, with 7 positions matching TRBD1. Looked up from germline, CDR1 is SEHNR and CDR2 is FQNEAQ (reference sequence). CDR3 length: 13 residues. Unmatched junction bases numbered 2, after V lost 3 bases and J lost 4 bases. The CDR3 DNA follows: TGTGCCAGCAGCTTCGGACAGGCCTATGGCTACACCTTC. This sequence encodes CASSFGQAYGYTF.

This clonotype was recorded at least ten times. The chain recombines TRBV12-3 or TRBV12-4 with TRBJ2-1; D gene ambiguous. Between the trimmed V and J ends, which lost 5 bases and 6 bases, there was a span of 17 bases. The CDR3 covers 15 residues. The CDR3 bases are TGTGCCAGCAGTCCCCTGCTCGGGTTAGGCAATGAGCAGTTCTTC. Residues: CASSPLLGLGNEQFF.

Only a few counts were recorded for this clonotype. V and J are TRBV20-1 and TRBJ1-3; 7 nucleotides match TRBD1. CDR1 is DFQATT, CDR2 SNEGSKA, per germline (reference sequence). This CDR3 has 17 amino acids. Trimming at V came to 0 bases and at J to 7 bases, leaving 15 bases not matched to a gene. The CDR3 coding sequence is TGCAGTGCTAGAGATGAGACAGGGCGCTTGTGGCGGAACACCATATATTTT. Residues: CSARDETGRLWRNTIYF.

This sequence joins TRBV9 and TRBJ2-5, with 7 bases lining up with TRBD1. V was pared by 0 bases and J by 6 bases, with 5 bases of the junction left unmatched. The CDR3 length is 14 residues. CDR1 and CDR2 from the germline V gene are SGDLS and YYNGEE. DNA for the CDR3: TGTGCCAGCAGCGTAGAAGAGGGGGCAAAGACCCAGTACTTC. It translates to CASSVEEGAKTQYF.

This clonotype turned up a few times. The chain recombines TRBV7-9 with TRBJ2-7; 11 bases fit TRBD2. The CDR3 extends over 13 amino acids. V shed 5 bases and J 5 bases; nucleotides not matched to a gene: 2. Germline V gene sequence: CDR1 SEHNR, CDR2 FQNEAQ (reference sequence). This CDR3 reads CASSQTSGNEQYF. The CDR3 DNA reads TGTGCCAGCAGCCAGACTAGCGGGAACGAGCAGTACTTC.

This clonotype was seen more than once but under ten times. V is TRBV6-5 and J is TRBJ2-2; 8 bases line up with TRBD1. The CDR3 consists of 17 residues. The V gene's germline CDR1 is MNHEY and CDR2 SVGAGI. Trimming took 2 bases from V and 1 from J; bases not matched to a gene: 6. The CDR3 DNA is TGTGCCAGCAGTTACCTGTTCGACAGGGGGAACACCGGGGAGCTGTTTTTT. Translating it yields CASSYLFDRGNTGELFF.